A single sample gave rise to the 14 T cell receptor beta chains below, sequenced in a study. In TCRdb, the 5' RACE reads were re-called with MiXCR into one record per CDR3 protein. Of 55,000 to 75,000 distinct CDR3 sequences in the sample, 30% were seen once. Sequences were obtained from tumor-infiltrating naive CD4+ T cells sorted from the breast tumor. Subset specified: naive CD4+ T cells, CD4+CD45RA+CD25-. These receptors were taken from a female donor with breast cancer.

This chain uses TRBV20-1 with TRBJ2-6; D not certain. Germline V CDR1 and CDR2: DFQATT, SNEGSKA (reference sequence). This CDR3 has 13 residues. The V end lost 6 bases, the J end lost 1 base, and 7 bases lay between the germline ends. The CDR3 DNA is TGCAGTGCGGAATATTCTGGGGCCAACGTCCTGACTTTC. Its protein is CSAEYSGANVLTF.

There are many counts of this clonotype. The chain has TRBV7-3 and TRBJ2-7; D not certain. The CDR3 is made up of 15 amino acids. V dropped 3 bases and J dropped 0 bases, with 12 bases sitting between them. CDR1 SGHTA and CDR2 FQGTGA come from the germline V gene. CDR3 DNA sequence: TGTGCCAGCAGCTTTGGTGTAGGCCTCTCCTACGAGCAGTACTTC. This sequence encodes CASSFGVGLSYEQYF.

CDR3 sequence (DNA): TGTGCCAGCAGCTTATATCGGCTAGATACGCAGTATTTT. This translates into CASSLYRLDTQYF. J is TRBJ2-3 and V is TRBV7-2, with D unclear. The CDR3 contains 13 residues. V was trimmed by 2 bases and J by 5 bases, leaving 8 bases between them. Germline V gene lookup returns CDR1 SGHTA and CDR2 FQGNSA.

The table lists this clonotype with many counts. J is TRBJ2-1 and V is TRBV9, with 12 bases matching TRBD2. Germline loops: CDR1 SGDLS, CDR2 YYNGEE. The CDR3 has 16 residues. V trimming: 3 bases; J trimming: 6 bases; junction bases outside the gene matches: 7. The CDR3 spells CASSAGWTSGTNEQFF. The CDR3 coding sequence is TGTGCCAGCAGCGCTGGGTGGACTAGCGGGACCAATGAGCAGTTCTTC.

As for this clonotype: A much larger clone sits a single nucleotide away, making a read error possible. The rearrangement uses TRBV24-1 and TRBJ2-1; 9 nucleotides agree with TRBD2. CDR3 size: 19 residues. Germline CDR1 is KGHDR and CDR2 is SFDVKD. With 9 bases clipped from V and 0 bases from J, the junction kept 17 bases outside the gene matches. The CDR3: CATPGTARGRVLSYNEQFF. In DNA form, the CDR3 reads TGTGCCACCCCAGGGACAGCACGCGGGAGGGTCCTCTCCTACAATGAGCAGTTCTTC.

This clonotype has just one count. An end of the junction differs from the germline gene, which may be a read error. V gene TRBV12-3 or TRBV12-4 combines with J gene TRBJ2-1; 8 bases map to TRBD2. This CDR3 spans 16 amino acids. This CDR3 is CASSFRTSLYYNGQFF. The CDR3 bases are TGTGCCAGCAGTTTCCGGACTAGCCTCTATTACAATGGGCAGTTCTTC.

This chain uses TRBV29-1 with TRBJ1-4; 9 bases agree with TRBD1. The V gene's germline CDR1 is SQVTM and CDR2 ANQGSEA. The CDR3 contains 14 residues. V gave up 3 bases and J gave up 8 bases; unmatched junction bases: 7. The CDR3 is CSVEDDRGGEKLFF. The CDR3, as DNA: TGCAGCGTTGAGGACGACAGGGGGGGGGAAAAACTGTTTTTT. Variable domain in full (rest from reference TRBV29-1 and TRBJ1-4): SAVISQKPSRDICQRGTSLTIQCQVDSQVTMMFWYRQQPGQSLTLIATANQGSEATYESGFVIDKFPISRPNLTFSTLTVSNMSPEDSSIYLCSVEDDRGGEKLFFGSGTQLSVL.

In this sample, this clonotype turned up a few times. The rearrangement joins TRBV9 to TRBJ2-6, with D hard to call. V was shortened by 3 bases and J by 1 base, with 2 bases between the two germline ends. The CDR3 consists of 13 residues. Per the germline V gene, CDR1 is SGDLS and CDR2 is YYNGEE. The CDR3 spells CASSASGANVLTF. CDR3 bases: TGTGCCAGCAGCGCATCTGGGGCCAACGTCCTGACTTTC.

This clonotype was seen only a few times. The chain joins TRBV28 to TRBJ2-1; 8 nucleotides match TRBD2. CDR1 and CDR2 (germline): MDHEN, SYDVKM. V lost 6 bases to trimming and J lost 7 bases; unmatched junction nucleotides: 14. The CDR3 extends over 16 amino acids. The CDR3 bases are TGTGCCAGCAGCCAACCCCGGACGGGAGGGGGAAATGAGCAGTTCTTC. Translating it yields CASSQPRTGGGNEQFF.

This clonotype was detected only a few times. This sequence joins TRBV9 and TRBJ1-2; D gene unclear. The V end lost 9 bases, the J end lost 6 bases, and 15 bases lay between the germline ends. This CDR3 has 12 residues. CDR1 and CDR2 from the germline V gene are SGDLS and YYNGEE. CDR3 sequence reads: CAIWESRDGYTF. The CDR3 DNA sequence: TGTGCCATCTGGGAAAGTAGGGATGGCTACACCTTC.

This clonotype has at least ten counts. The V and J genes are TRBV28 and TRBJ2-7, with 8 bases matching TRBD1. The CDR3 is made up of 14 amino acids. CDR1 is MDHEN, CDR2 SYDVKM, per germline. Unmatched junction bases numbered 4, after V lost 3 bases and J lost 3 bases. CDR3 sequence: CASSFSGTGYEQYF. CDR3 nucleotide sequence: TGTGCCAGCAGTTTCTCCGGGACAGGCTACGAGCAGTACTTC.

This clonotype was observed many times. V usage is TRBV6-6 and J usage is TRBJ2-1; possible D gene TRBD2, 6 bases. V was shortened by 2 bases and J by 7 bases, with 15 bases between the two germline ends. The CDR3 loop spans 15 amino acids. Looked up from germline, CDR1 is MNHNY and CDR2 is SVGAGI (reference sequence). The CDR3 DNA follows: TGTGCCAGCAGTTACGATCCGTTTCGGGGGAATGAGCAGTTCTTC. As protein: CASSYDPFRGNEQFF.

The rearrangement uses TRBV7-8 and TRBJ2-5; D is unclear. Germline CDR1 and CDR2: SGHVS and FQNEAQ. The CDR3 has 14 amino acids. V gave up 5 bases and J gave up 0 bases, with 10 bases separating them. The CDR3: CASSATYNQETQYF. In DNA form, the CDR3 reads TGTGCCAGCAGCGCCACATACAACCAAGAGACCCAGTACTTC.

In this sample, this clonotype turned up many times. The rearrangement joins TRBV20-1 to TRBJ2-1; D gene uncertain. Germline V CDR1 and CDR2: DFQATT, SNEGSKA (reference sequence). CDR3 length equals 12 residues. Trimming cost V 3 bases and J 9 bases, with 12 bases left between them. CDR3 bases: TGCAGTGCTAGTGGGGTTGAGGTTGAGCAGTTCTTC. Translated, it gives CSASGVEVEQFF.